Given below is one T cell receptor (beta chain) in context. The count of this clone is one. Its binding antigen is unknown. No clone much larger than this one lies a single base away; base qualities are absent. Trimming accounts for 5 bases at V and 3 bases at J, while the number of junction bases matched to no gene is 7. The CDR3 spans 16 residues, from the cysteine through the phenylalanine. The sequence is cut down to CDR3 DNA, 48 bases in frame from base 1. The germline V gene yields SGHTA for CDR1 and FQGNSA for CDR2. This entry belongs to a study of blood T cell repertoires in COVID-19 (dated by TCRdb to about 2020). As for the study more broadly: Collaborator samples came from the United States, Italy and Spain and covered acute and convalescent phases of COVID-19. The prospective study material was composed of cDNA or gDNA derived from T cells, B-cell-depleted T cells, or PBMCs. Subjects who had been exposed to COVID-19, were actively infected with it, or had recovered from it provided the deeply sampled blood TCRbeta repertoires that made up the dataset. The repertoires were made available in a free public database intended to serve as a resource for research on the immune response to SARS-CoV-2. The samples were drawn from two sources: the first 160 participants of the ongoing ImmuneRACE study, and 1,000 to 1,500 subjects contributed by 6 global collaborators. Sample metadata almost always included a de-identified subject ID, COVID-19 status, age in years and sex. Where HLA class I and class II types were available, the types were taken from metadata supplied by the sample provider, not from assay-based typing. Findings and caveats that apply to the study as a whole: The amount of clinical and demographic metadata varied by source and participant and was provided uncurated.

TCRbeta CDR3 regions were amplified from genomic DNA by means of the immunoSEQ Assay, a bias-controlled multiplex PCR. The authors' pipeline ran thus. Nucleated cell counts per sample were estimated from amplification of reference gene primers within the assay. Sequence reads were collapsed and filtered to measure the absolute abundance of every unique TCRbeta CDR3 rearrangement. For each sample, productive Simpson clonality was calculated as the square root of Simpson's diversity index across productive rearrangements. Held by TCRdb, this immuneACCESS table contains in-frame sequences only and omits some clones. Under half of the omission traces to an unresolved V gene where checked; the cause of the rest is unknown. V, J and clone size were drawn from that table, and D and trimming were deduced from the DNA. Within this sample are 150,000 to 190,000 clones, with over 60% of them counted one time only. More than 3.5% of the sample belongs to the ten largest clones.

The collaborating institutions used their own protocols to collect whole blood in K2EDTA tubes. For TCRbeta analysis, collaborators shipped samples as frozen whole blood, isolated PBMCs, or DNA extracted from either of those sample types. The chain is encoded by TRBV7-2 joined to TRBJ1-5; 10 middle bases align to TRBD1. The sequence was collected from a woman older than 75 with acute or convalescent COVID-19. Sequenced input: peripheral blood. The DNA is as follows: TGTGCCAGCAGCCCGAGGGACAGGGGAGACAATCAGCCCCAGCATTTT. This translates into CASSPRDRGDNQPQHF.